This is a list of T cell receptor beta chains from one sample in a study of identical twins. TCRdb called the 5' RACE reads again in MiXCR, with one record for every CDR3 protein. The sample shows approximately 150,000 distinct CDR3 sequences, 3% to 4% of them seen only once. The sequencing sample was made of memory T cells sorted from blood. The origin of the receptors is a man aged 18 to 30 in good health. Both conserved end residues are part of each CDR3. Fields, in order: V gene, D gene, clone size, J gene, CDR3 protein, CDR3 DNA. D genes are given only for firm matches. Part of the rows lack a size; the others show once, few, many or a class for expanded clones.

V gene: TRBV20-1
D gene: -
clone size: many
J gene: TRBJ2-3
CDR3 protein: CSARGPTPTQYF
CDR3 DNA: TGCAGTGCTAGAGGTCCGACCCCCACGCAGTATTTT

V gene: TRBV2
D gene: -
clone size: many
J gene: TRBJ2-1
CDR3 protein: CASGIWPDEQFF
CDR3 DNA: TGTGCCAGCGGGATTTGGCCCGATGAGCAGTTCTTC

V gene: TRBV10-3
D gene: -
clone size: many
J gene: TRBJ2-3
CDR3 protein: CAISVAVTDTQYF
CDR3 DNA: TGTGCCATCAGTGTCGCGGTCACAGATACGCAGTATTTT

V gene: TRBV19
D gene: -
clone size: few
J gene: TRBJ1-1
CDR3 protein: CASRNLMTNTEAFF
CDR3 DNA: TGTGCCAGTAGGAACCTTATGACGAACACTGAAGCTTTCTTT

V gene: TRBV4-3
D gene: TRBD1
clone size: -
J gene: TRBJ1-2
CDR3 protein: CASSQNTGTGAYGYTF
CDR3 DNA: TGCGCCAGCAGCCAAAACACCGGGACAGGGGCCTATGGCTACACCTTC

V gene: TRBV3-1
D gene: TRBD1
clone size: many
J gene: TRBJ2-1
CDR3 protein: CASSQETGVSEQFF
CDR3 DNA: TGTGCCAGCAGCCAAGAAACAGGGGTGAGTGAGCAGTTCTTC

V gene: TRBV12-3/TRBV12-4
D gene: -
clone size: many
J gene: TRBJ2-5
CDR3 protein: CASSLDAGKETQYF
CDR3 DNA: TGTGCCAGCAGTTTAGATGCAGGGAAAGAGACCCAGTACTTC

V gene: TRBV5-6
D gene: TRBD1
clone size: many
J gene: TRBJ2-1
CDR3 protein: CASRAVAGTGGGEQFF
CDR3 DNA: TGTGCCAGCAGAGCCGTGGCGGGGACAGGGGGCGGTGAGCAGTTCTTC

V gene: TRBV4-3
D gene: TRBD2
clone size: once
J gene: TRBJ2-7
CDR3 protein: CASSQETSGRGEQYF
CDR3 DNA: TGCGCCAGCAGCCAAGAGACTAGCGGGAGGGGCGAGCAGTACTTC

V gene: TRBV6-5
D gene: TRBD2
clone size: many
J gene: TRBJ2-3
CDR3 protein: CASSYGGLAGADTQYF
CDR3 DNA: TGTGCCAGCAGTTACGGGGGACTAGCGGGAGCGGATACGCAGTATTTT

V gene: TRBV5-1
D gene: -
clone size: many
J gene: TRBJ2-5
CDR3 protein: CASSNQGTQYF
CDR3 DNA: TGCGCCAGCAGCAACCAGGGAACCCAGTACTTC

V gene: TRBV4-2
D gene: -
clone size: many
J gene: TRBJ2-2
CDR3 protein: CASSQALAGELFF
CDR3 DNA: TGTGCCAGCAGCCAAGCTCTAGCCGGGGAGCTGTTTTTT

V gene: TRBV12-3/TRBV12-4
D gene: TRBD1
clone size: many
J gene: TRBJ1-2
CDR3 protein: CASSLAWGTGVQRSGYTF
CDR3 DNA: TGTGCCAGCAGTTTAGCGTGGGGGACAGGAGTTCAAAGATCGGGCTACACCTTC

V gene: TRBV5-1
D gene: TRBD1
clone size: many
J gene: TRBJ1-1
CDR3 protein: CASRGTDTEAFF
CDR3 DNA: TGCGCCAGCAGGGGGACAGACACTGAAGCTTTCTTT

V gene: TRBV10-3
D gene: TRBD2
clone size: many
J gene: TRBJ2-1
CDR3 protein: CAISSGATSYNEQFF
CDR3 DNA: TGTGCCATCAGTAGCGGGGCTACTTCCTACAATGAGCAGTTCTTC

V gene: TRBV30
D gene: -
clone size: few
J gene: TRBJ1-6
CDR3 protein: CAWMAGHSPLHF
CDR3 DNA: TGTGCCTGGATGGCAGGGCATTCACCCCTCCACTTT

V gene: TRBV5-6
D gene: TRBD1
clone size: many
J gene: TRBJ1-5
CDR3 protein: CASSWGTAGGNQPQHF
CDR3 DNA: TGTGCCAGCAGCTGGGGGACAGCGGGGGGCAATCAGCCCCAGCATTTT

V gene: TRBV6-5
D gene: -
clone size: many
J gene: TRBJ2-2
CDR3 protein: CASSYLQGTGELFF
CDR3 DNA: TGTGCCAGCAGTTACCTACAGGGAACCGGGGAGCTGTTTTTT

V gene: TRBV5-1
D gene: -
clone size: many
J gene: TRBJ2-3
CDR3 protein: CASSPNPSTDTQYF
CDR3 DNA: TGCGCCAGCAGCCCGAACCCTAGCACAGATACGCAGTATTTT

V gene: TRBV14
D gene: -
clone size: few
J gene: TRBJ1-5
CDR3 protein: CASTGGSVDNQPQHF
CDR3 DNA: TGTGCCAGCACCGGAGGGTCGGTGGACAATCAGCCCCAGCATTTT

V gene: TRBV7-6
D gene: -
clone size: few
J gene: TRBJ2-1
CDR3 protein: CASSLDVQGGSNEQFF
CDR3 DNA: TGTGCCAGCAGCTTAGACGTCCAGGGAGGTTCCAATGAGCAGTTCTTC

V gene: TRBV27
D gene: -
clone size: many
J gene: TRBJ2-1
CDR3 protein: CASSLSGKQFF
CDR3 DNA: TGTGCCAGCAGTTTATCCGGGAAACAGTTCTTC

V gene: TRBV20-1
D gene: -
clone size: many
J gene: TRBJ2-1
CDR3 protein: CSARDPSNEQFF
CDR3 DNA: TGCAGTGCTAGAGATCCCTCCAATGAGCAGTTCTTC

V gene: TRBV4-3
D gene: -
clone size: many
J gene: TRBJ2-1
CDR3 protein: CASSQDWRPSSYNEQFF
CDR3 DNA: TGCGCCAGCAGCCAAGATTGGCGGCCGAGCTCCTACAATGAGCAGTTCTTC

V gene: TRBV11-2
D gene: TRBD2
clone size: many
J gene: TRBJ2-1
CDR3 protein: CASSFGGGSGTYNEQFF
CDR3 DNA: TGTGCCAGCAGCTTTGGGGGAGGGAGCGGGACCTACAATGAGCAGTTCTTC

V gene: TRBV5-1
D gene: -
clone size: many
J gene: TRBJ2-1
CDR3 protein: CASTKNGRGNEQFF
CDR3 DNA: TGCGCCAGTACTAAAAACGGTCGAGGGAATGAGCAGTTCTTC

V gene: TRBV7-2
D gene: TRBD1
clone size: many
J gene: TRBJ1-1
CDR3 protein: CASSPGTGGAFF
CDR3 DNA: TGTGCCAGCAGCCCCGGGACAGGAGGAGCTTTCTTT

V gene: TRBV20-1
D gene: TRBD2
clone size: many
J gene: TRBJ2-7
CDR3 protein: CSARSLAGNYEQYF
CDR3 DNA: TGCAGTGCTAGATCCCTAGCGGGAAACTACGAGCAGTACTTC

V gene: TRBV5-1
D gene: -
clone size: many
J gene: TRBJ1-2
CDR3 protein: CASSSHTGSHGYTF
CDR3 DNA: TGCGCCAGCAGCTCCCACACAGGGAGTCATGGCTACACCTTC

V gene: TRBV5-1
D gene: -
clone size: many
J gene: TRBJ2-3
CDR3 protein: CASSLGAGRGTDTQYF
CDR3 DNA: TGCGCCAGCAGCTTGGGGGCGGGCCGGGGCACAGATACGCAGTATTTT

V gene: TRBV18
D gene: -
clone size: few
J gene: TRBJ2-3
CDR3 protein: CASSPPSITDTQYF
CDR3 DNA: TGTGCCAGCTCACCACCATCCATCACAGATACGCAGTATTTT

V gene: TRBV6-1
D gene: -
clone size: many
J gene: TRBJ2-6
CDR3 protein: CASSEWDDSGANVLTF
CDR3 DNA: TGTGCCAGCAGTGAATGGGACGACTCTGGGGCCAACGTCCTGACTTTC

V gene: TRBV20-1
D gene: TRBD2
clone size: -
J gene: TRBJ2-1
CDR3 protein: CSARGEGSYNEQFF
CDR3 DNA: TGCAGTGCCCGCGGGGAGGGTTCCTACAATGAGCAGTTCTTC

V gene: TRBV19
D gene: -
clone size: -
J gene: TRBJ2-2
CDR3 protein: CASKQGKGLTGELFF
CDR3 DNA: TGTGCCAGTAAACAGGGAAAGGGTTTGACCGGGGAGCTGTTTTTT

V gene: TRBV12-3/TRBV12-4
D gene: TRBD2
clone size: many
J gene: TRBJ2-7
CDR3 protein: CASSLLVRLAGYMAYEQYF
CDR3 DNA: TGTGCCAGCAGTTTATTGGTTCGGCTAGCGGGATACATGGCCTACGAGCAGTACTTC

V gene: TRBV5-1
D gene: TRBD2
clone size: many
J gene: TRBJ2-3
CDR3 protein: CASSLGLARTDTQYF
CDR3 DNA: TGCGCCAGCAGTCTCGGACTAGCGCGAACAGATACGCAGTATTTT

V gene: TRBV6-1
D gene: TRBD2
clone size: many
J gene: TRBJ2-1
CDR3 protein: CASSMGLAGYNEQFF
CDR3 DNA: TGTGCCAGCAGTATGGGACTAGCGGGCTACAATGAGCAGTTCTTC

V gene: TRBV20-1
D gene: TRBD2
clone size: many
J gene: TRBJ2-1
CDR3 protein: CSARGLAGAPGANEQFF
CDR3 DNA: TGCAGTGCTAGGGGACTAGCGGGAGCCCCTGGGGCCAATGAGCAGTTCTTC

V gene: TRBV29-1
D gene: -
clone size: many
J gene: TRBJ2-1
CDR3 protein: CSVAVRYNEQFF
CDR3 DNA: TGCAGCGTTGCGGTCAGATACAATGAGCAGTTCTTC

V gene: TRBV24-1
D gene: -
clone size: many
J gene: TRBJ2-1
CDR3 protein: CATSGRQVGGNNEQFF
CDR3 DNA: TGTGCCACCAGTGGCAGACAGGTGGGGGGAAACAATGAGCAGTTCTTC

V gene: TRBV29-1
D gene: -
clone size: many
J gene: TRBJ2-6
CDR3 protein: CSAQDGSGANVLTF
CDR3 DNA: TGCAGCGCACAGGACGGTTCTGGGGCCAACGTCCTGACTTTC

V gene: TRBV6-5
D gene: -
clone size: many
J gene: TRBJ1-6
CDR3 protein: CASSSLDYNSPLHF
CDR3 DNA: TGTGCCAGCAGTTCTTTGGACTATAATTCACCCCTCCACTTT

V gene: TRBV2
D gene: -
clone size: many
J gene: TRBJ2-5
CDR3 protein: CASKLERDSAQETQYF
CDR3 DNA: TGTGCCAGCAAACTAGAGCGGGACAGTGCGCAAGAGACCCAGTACTTC

V gene: TRBV27
D gene: TRBD2
clone size: many
J gene: TRBJ2-1
CDR3 protein: CASRGLAGDNEQFF
CDR3 DNA: TGTGCCAGCAGGGGACTAGCGGGAGACAATGAGCAGTTCTTC

V gene: TRBV4-1
D gene: -
clone size: many
J gene: TRBJ2-5
CDR3 protein: CASSLQLAGETQYF
CDR3 DNA: TGCGCCAGCAGCCTTCAACTAGCTGGGGAGACCCAGTACTTC

V gene: TRBV20-1
D gene: -
clone size: -
J gene: TRBJ2-3
CDR3 protein: CSARSPGTDTQYF
CDR3 DNA: TGCAGTGCTAGAAGCCCGGGCACAGATACGCAGTATTTT